This note documents a single TCR beta chain sequence. The antigen is unknown. This may be a read error, as it is one base from a much larger clone. The data originate from a study of molecular identifiers for immune sequencing clone quantification. Background on the study: Replicate runs used RNA from around 18,000 or 91,000 naive CD8 cells, which was split five ways into aliquots, and four of those aliquots were then sequenced. Study-wide findings and caveats: Clonotypes surpassing 20 RNA copies contained over 98% of effector molecules, versus under 1% in naive cells.

There are 15 residues in the CDR3. Germline assignment: CDR1 LNHDA and CDR2 SQIVND (reference sequence). TCRdb passed the PCR reads through MiXCR, listing each CDR3 protein once. The sample lists 490,000 or so distinct CDR3 sequences; around a fifth were seen once. The sequenced material came from naive CD8+ T cells from blood, with Jurkat cell RNA spiked in. Sample subset: FACS-sorted CD8+CD4-CCR7+CD45RA+ naive T cells. The TCR sequence derives from a human donor in good health. Some libraries in this study had Jurkat cell RNA spiked in. The chain links TRBV19 to TRBJ2-3; perhaps TRBD1 as D (5 bases). The DNA end favors TRBJ1-5, so the J call may be wrong. The CDR3 reads CASSPLAGVTDTQHF. The CDR3 region has the DNA TGTGCCAGTAGTCCACTAGCGGGAGTGACAGATACGCAGCATTTT.